The rows below give T cell receptor beta chains drawn from one sample of a study of blood T cells in healthy people across ages. TCRdb re-called the 5' RACE reads through MiXCR, storing one row per CDR3 protein. The table shows approximately 2,000,000 distinct CDR3 sequences, with roughly two fifths occurring only once. What was sequenced was blood. These receptor sequences come from a human donor in good health. Both conserved end residues are part of each CDR3. The D gene is left open where the match is weak. Some rows mark clone size as missing; the rest say once, few, many or name a class of expanded clone.

clone_size,v_call,d_call,j_call,cdr3_aa,cdr3_nt
.,TRBV9,.,TRBJ2-7,CASSVQGGWDEQYF,TGTGCCAGCAGCGTCCAAGGAGGGTGGGACGAGCAGTACTTC
.,TRBV4-1,TRBD1,TRBJ1-5,CASSQEVRTGNQPQHF,TGCGCCAGCAGCCAAGAAGTTCGGACAGGGAATCAGCCCCAGCATTTT
.,TRBV7-6,TRBD2,TRBJ2-7,CASSPGLENYEQYF,TGTGCCAGCAGCCCCGGACTAGAGAACTACGAGCAGTACTTC
few,TRBV29-1,.,TRBJ1-2,CSIATGTAYGYTF,TGCAGCATAGCTACCGGGACCGCTTATGGCTACACCTTC
once,TRBV5-1,TRBD2,TRBJ2-1,CASSWGLRSNEQFF,TGCGCCAGCAGCTGGGGACTAAGGTCCAATGAGCAGTTCTTC
once,TRBV16,.,TRBJ1-2,CASSRSPEGGYTF,TGTGCCAGCAGCCGATCCCCCGAGGGTGGCTACACCTTC
.,TRBV20-1,.,TRBJ1-2,CSAKDLYGYTF,TGCAGTGCTAAGGACCTCTATGGCTACACCTTC
.,TRBV15,.,TRBJ2-5,CATQLYIEETQYF,TGTGCCACCCAGCTGTACATAGAAGAGACCCAGTACTTC
.,TRBV5-1,.,TRBJ1-6,CASSLGSVNNSPLHF,TGCGCCAGCAGCTTGGGGTCAGTGAATAATTCACCCCTCCACTTT
.,TRBV4-1,TRBD1,TRBJ1-2,CASSPGQGNNYGYTF,TGCGCCAGCAGCCCGGGACAGGGGAACAACTATGGCTACACCTTC
.,TRBV4-3,.,TRBJ1-5,CASSQVWGSHQPQHF,TGCGCCAGCAGCCAAGTTTGGGGGTCGCATCAGCCCCAGCATTTT
few,TRBV6-2/TRBV6-3,TRBD2,TRBJ2-5,CATDGLARETQYF,TGTGCCACCGACGGACTAGCGAGGGAGACCCAGTACTTC
.,TRBV5-1,TRBD2,TRBJ2-5,CASSPMGTSLTQETQYF,TGCGCCAGCAGCCCCATGGGGACTAGCTTGACGCAAGAGACCCAGTACTTC
.,TRBV4-1,.,TRBJ2-7,CASSQERFDYEQYF,TGCGCCAGCAGCCAAGAGCGGTTCGATTACGAGCAGTACTTC
.,TRBV5-6,TRBD1,TRBJ2-7,CASSWRGTAYEQYF,TGTGCCAGCAGCTGGAGAGGGACAGCCTACGAGCAGTACTTC
few,TRBV3-1,.,TRBJ2-7,CASSRMTYEQYF,TGTGCCAGCAGCCGAATGACCTACGAGCAGTACTTC
.,TRBV29-1,TRBD1,TRBJ2-7,CSTSGTGSHEQYF,TGCAGCACCTCCGGGACAGGGAGCCACGAGCAGTACTTC
many,TRBV9,TRBD1,TRBJ2-7,CASRGLGGTGIYEQYF,TGTGCCAGCAGGGGTTTAGGTGGGACAGGGATATACGAGCAGTACTTC
.,TRBV6-5,.,TRBJ1-1,CASSYDRAGVVLDTEAFF,TGTGCCAGCAGTTACGATAGGGCAGGGGTGGTTTTGGACACTGAAGCTTTCTTT
.,TRBV13,TRBD1,TRBJ1-3,CACSGQERNTIYF,TGTGCCTGCAGTGGACAGGAGCGAAACACCATATATTTT
few,TRBV7-3,.,TRBJ1-1,CVSSPSIDVTEAFF,TGTGTCAGCAGCCCGTCAATTGACGTAACTGAAGCTTTCTTT
.,TRBV9,.,TRBJ2-7,CASSVMGDEYEQYF,TGTGCCAGCAGCGTAATGGGGGACGAATACGAGCAGTACTTC
few,TRBV7-3,TRBD2,TRBJ2-3,CASSLKGLAGTLDTQYF,TGTGCCAGCAGCTTGAAGGGACTAGCGGGAACATTAGATACGCAGTATTTT